Here is one T cell receptor beta chain with its context. The antigen remains unidentified. Unrecorded immune exposures were likely, despite nominal health at sampling. The CDR3 is 15 amino acids. CDR1 and CDR2 from the germline V gene are SGHAT and FQNNGV. The germline V and J ends were trimmed by 4 bases and 4 bases, with 16 bases remaining between them. The data were taken from a study of cytomegalovirus exposure and HLA in healthy donors. The study ran its PCR with 60 Vbeta and 13 Jbeta primers. TCRdb keeps only in-frame clones here, not all; method: immunoSEQ multiplex PCR. The sample gives some 150,000 clones, about 76% of which show up once; 1.1% to 1.5% is in the top ten. Study findings and constraints: Analyzed later, association rates of TCRs varied across HLA loci, with DRB1 most and HLA-C fewest.

The rearrangement joins TRBV11-2 to TRBJ1-1, with no clear D. Specimen: PBMCs. This receptor was taken from a woman between 40 and 50 years old in good health and CMV-seronegative. Here the CDR3 DNA reads TGTGCCAGCAGCTACGGACTGATGGCGGCCACTGAAGCTTTCTTT. Protein product: CASSYGLMAATEAFF.